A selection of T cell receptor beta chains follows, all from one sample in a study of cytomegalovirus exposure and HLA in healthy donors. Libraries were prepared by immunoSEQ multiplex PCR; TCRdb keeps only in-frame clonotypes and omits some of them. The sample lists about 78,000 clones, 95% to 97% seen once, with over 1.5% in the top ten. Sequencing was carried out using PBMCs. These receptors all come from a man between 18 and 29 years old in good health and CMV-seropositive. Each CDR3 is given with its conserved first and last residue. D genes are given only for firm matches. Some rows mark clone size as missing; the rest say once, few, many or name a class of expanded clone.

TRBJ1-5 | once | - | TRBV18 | CASSPETRGQPQHF | TGTGCCAGCTCACCAGAAACCAGGGGACAGCCCCAGCATTTT
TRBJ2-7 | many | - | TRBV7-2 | CASSYWATQYYEQYF | TGTGCCAGCAGCTACTGGGCTACCCAATACTACGAGCAGTACTTC
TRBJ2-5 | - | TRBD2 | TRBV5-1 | CASSLSAGGPGETQYF | TGCGCCAGCAGCTTGTCAGCGGGAGGGCCGGGTGAGACCCAGTACTTC
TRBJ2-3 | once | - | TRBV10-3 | CANRDSTTDTQYF | TGTGCCAACAGAGACAGCACCACAGATACGCAGTATTTT
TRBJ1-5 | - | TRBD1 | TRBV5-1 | CASSPGTGVYQPQHF | TGCGCCAGCAGCCCCGGGACAGGGGTTTATCAGCCCCAGCATTTT
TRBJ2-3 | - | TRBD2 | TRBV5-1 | CASSLTGGPLTDTQYF | TGCGCCAGCAGCTTGACGGGAGGGCCGTTAACAGATACGCAGTATTTT
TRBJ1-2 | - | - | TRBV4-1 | CASSQGVTEAYGYTF | TGCGCCAGCAGCCAAGGGGTGACGGAGGCCTATGGCTACACCTTC
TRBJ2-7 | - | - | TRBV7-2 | CASSLVALHEQYF | TGTGCCAGCAGCTTAGTGGCCCTCCACGAGCAGTACTTC
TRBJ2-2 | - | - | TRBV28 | CASSLAAGELFF | TGTGCCAGCAGTTTAGCGGCAGGGGAGCTGTTTTTT
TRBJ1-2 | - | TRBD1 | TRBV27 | CASTLGQGNYGYTF | TGTGCCAGCACCTTGGGACAGGGGAACTATGGCTACACCTTC
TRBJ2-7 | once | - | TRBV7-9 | CASRAPGEDYEQYF | TGTGCCAGCAGAGCCCCCGGGGAGGATTACGAGCAGTACTTC
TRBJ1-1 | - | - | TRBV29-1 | CRALNQNTEAFF | TGCAGAGCCCTCAACCAGAACACTGAAGCTTTCTTT
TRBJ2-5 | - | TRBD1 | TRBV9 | CASSGGGQGETQYF | TGTGCCAGCAGCGGTGGGGGACAGGGAGAGACCCAGTACTTC
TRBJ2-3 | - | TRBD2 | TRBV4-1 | CASSLATSGTDTQYF | TGCGCCAGCAGCCTTGCGACTAGCGGCACAGATACGCAGTATTTT
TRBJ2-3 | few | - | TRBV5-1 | CASSFEGEDTQYF | TGCGCCAGCAGCTTCGAGGGGGAAGATACGCAGTATTTT
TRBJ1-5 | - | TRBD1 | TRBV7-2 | CASSLRGWGAQHF | TGTGCCAGCAGCCTCAGGGGGTGGGGAGCCCAGCATTTT
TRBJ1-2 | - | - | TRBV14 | CASSQDRGDYGYTF | TGTGCCAGCAGCCAAGACAGGGGTGACTATGGCTACACCTTC
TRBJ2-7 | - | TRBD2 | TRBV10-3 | CAISDRSGGSYEQYF | TGTGCCATCAGTGATAGAAGCGGGGGTTCCTACGAGCAGTACTTC
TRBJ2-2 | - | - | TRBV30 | CAWSVLGDTGELFF | TGTGCCTGGAGTGTACTTGGAGACACCGGGGAGCTGTTTTTT
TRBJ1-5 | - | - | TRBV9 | CASSASVGTISEPQHF | TGTGCCAGCAGCGCGTCTGTCGGGACAATTTCTGAGCCCCAGCATTTT
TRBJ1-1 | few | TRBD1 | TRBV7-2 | CASSIRQGGGSTEAFF | TGTGCCAGCAGCATAAGACAGGGGGGGGGTAGTACTGAAGCTTTCTTT
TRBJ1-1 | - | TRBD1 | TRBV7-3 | CASSLNGRGQGGTEAFF | TGTGCCAGCAGCTTAAACGGAAGGGGACAGGGGGGCACTGAAGCTTTCTTT
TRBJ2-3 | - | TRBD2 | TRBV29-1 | CSVMPGLAPDTQYF | TGCAGCGTGATGCCGGGACTAGCGCCAGATACGCAGTATTTT
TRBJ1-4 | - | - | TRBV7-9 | CASSVLAATNEKLFF | TGTGCCAGCAGCGTTCTAGCCGCAACTAATGAAAAACTGTTTTTT
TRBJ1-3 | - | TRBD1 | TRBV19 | CASLRQGQDTIYF | TGTGCCAGTCTTCGACAGGGTCAGGACACCATATATTTT
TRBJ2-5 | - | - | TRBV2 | CASSLTLDQETQYF | TGTGCCAGCAGTTTGACACTGGACCAAGAGACCCAGTACTTC
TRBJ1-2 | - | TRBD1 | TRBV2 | CASSSRGQGFLGYTF | TGTGCCAGCAGTTCCCGCGGACAGGGGTTTTTAGGCTACACCTTC
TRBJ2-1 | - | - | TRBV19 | CASSIAGTTYNEQFF | TGTGCCAGTAGTATAGCTGGGACAACCTACAATGAGCAGTTCTTC
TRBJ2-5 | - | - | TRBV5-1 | CASSYTQGLRETQYF | TGCGCCAGCAGCTATACACAGGGCCTGAGGGAGACCCAGTACTTC
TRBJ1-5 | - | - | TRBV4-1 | CASSQRGPQPQHF | TGCGCCAGCAGCCAAAGAGGTCCTCAGCCCCAGCATTTT
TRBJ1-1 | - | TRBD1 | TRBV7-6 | CASSYPPTGDTEAFF | TGTGCCAGCAGCTATCCTCCGACAGGGGACACTGAAGCTTTCTTT
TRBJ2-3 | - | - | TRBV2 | CASRGRGAYSFTDTQYF | TGTGCCAGCAGGGGCAGGGGGGCCTATAGCTTCACAGATACGCAGTATTTT
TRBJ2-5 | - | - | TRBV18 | CASSRYDRKETQYF | TGTGCCAGCTCTCGCTACGACAGAAAAGAGACCCAGTACTTC
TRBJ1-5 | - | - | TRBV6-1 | CASSVDTAGPQHF | TGTGCCAGCAGTGTGGACACCGCTGGACCCCAGCATTTT
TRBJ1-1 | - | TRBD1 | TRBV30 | CAWRITRQGWNTEAFF | TGTGCCTGGAGGATAACTCGACAGGGATGGAACACTGAAGCTTTCTTT
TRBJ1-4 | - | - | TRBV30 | CAWSVGGWGPEKLFF | TGTGCCTGGAGTGTAGGGGGATGGGGCCCTGAAAAACTGTTTTTT
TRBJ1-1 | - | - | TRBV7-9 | CASSFSLNTEAFF | TGTGCCAGCAGCTTCAGTCTGAACACTGAAGCTTTCTTT
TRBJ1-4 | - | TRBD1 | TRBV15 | CATSSGQWTGKEKLFF | TGTGCCACCAGCAGCGGTCAGTGGACAGGGAAGGAAAAACTGTTTTTT
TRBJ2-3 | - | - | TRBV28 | CASSLDPQGYPDTQYF | TGTGCCAGCAGCCTTGACCCACAGGGTTACCCAGATACGCAGTATTTT
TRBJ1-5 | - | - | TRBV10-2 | CASAQGNQPQHF | TGCGCCAGCGCCCAGGGAAATCAGCCCCAGCATTTT
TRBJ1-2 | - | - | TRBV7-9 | CASSLQGNYGYTF | TGTGCCAGCAGCTTACAGGGGAACTATGGCTACACCTTC
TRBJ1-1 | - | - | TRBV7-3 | CASSLQGWGTEAFF | TGTGCCAGCAGCTTACAGGGGTGGGGAACTGAAGCTTTCTTT
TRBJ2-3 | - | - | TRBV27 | CASSLSNLGGEYF | TGTGCCAGCAGTTTATCGAACCTTGGTGGAGAGTATTTT
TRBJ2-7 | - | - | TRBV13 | CASSLESGDEQYF | TGTGCCAGCAGCTTAGAGTCCGGGGACGAGCAGTACTTC
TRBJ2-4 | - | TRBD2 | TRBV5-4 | CASSPGGSKNIQYF | TGTGCCAGCAGCCCGGGGGGGAGCAAAAACATTCAGTACTTC